The text below deals with one T cell receptor (beta chain). Its antigen is as yet unknown. This CDR3 has 10 amino acids. Trimming shortened V by 10 bases and J by 10 bases, and 13 bases separated the two germline ends. The V gene's germline CDR1 is MNHNY and CDR2 SVGAGI (reference sequence). The source of the sample is a study of cytomegalovirus exposure and HLA in healthy donors. Study background: Samples from HLA-typed donors yielded approximately 80 million unique TCRs in an early data release. Broader study findings: Presence/absence analysis assumed near-uniform sequencing depth across donors. By a later analysis, the bulk of CMV-associated TCR beta chains appeared HLA-restricted. The authors enumerated around 150 TCR beta chains as linked to cytomegalovirus.

The primer mix had 60 Vbeta and 13 Jbeta primers. This table comes from immunoSEQ multiplex PCR, and its TCRdb copy is limited to in-frame clones, with some not included. The data contain approximately 150,000 clones, roughly 82% of them singletons. This TCR was recovered from a man aged 45-65 years in good health and CMV-seropositive. This chain uses TRBV6-6 with TRBJ1-1; D uncertain. Specimen: PBMCs. The CDR3 loop is CAIGSGLAFF. The CDR3 region has the DNA TGTGCCATCGGGTCCGGCCTAGCTTTCTTT.